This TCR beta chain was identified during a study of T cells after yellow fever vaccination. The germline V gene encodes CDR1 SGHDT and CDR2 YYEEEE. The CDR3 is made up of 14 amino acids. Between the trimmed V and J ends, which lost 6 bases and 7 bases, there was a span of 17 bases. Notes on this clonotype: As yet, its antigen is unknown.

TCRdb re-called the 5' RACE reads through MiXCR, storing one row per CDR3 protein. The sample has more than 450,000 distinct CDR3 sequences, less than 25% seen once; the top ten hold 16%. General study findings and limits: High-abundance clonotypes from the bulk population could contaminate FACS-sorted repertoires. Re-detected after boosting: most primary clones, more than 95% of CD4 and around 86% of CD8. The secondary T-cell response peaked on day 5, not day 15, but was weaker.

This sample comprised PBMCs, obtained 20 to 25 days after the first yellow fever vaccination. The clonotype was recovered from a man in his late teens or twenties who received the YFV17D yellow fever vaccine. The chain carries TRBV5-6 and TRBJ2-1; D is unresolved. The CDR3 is CASTPLSRGNEQFF. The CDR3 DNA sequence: TGTGCCAGCACCCCCCTTTCACGAGGAAATGAGCAGTTCTTC.